The following is a T cell receptor (beta chain) sequence with its context. As yet, its antigen is unknown. The V and J ends lost 3 bases and 1 base respectively, with 7 bases between them. The CDR3 has 14 residues. Germline CDR1 MNHEY, CDR2 SVGEGT. This record belongs to a study of early T cells in non-severe SARS-CoV-2 infection. About the research overall: Sequencing of unsorted whole blood was done on bulk RNA, leaving chains unpaired.

Attachment of unique molecular identifiers was made to individual cDNA molecules. MiXCR, run by TCRdb on the 5' RACE reads, gives a single entry per CDR3 protein. This table has under 85,000 distinct CDR3 sequences, roughly 12% appearing once. Whole-study results and caveats: Sequences matched to VDJdb favored anti-spike CD8 responses, while private and CD4 specificities were missed.

The J gene is TRBJ1-5, the V gene TRBV6-2 or TRBV6-3; D is unresolved. The clonotype was recovered from an adult who was a healthcare worker with PCR-confirmed SARS-CoV-2 infection or an uninfected control (not recorded which). Specimen: whole blood. The DNA of the CDR3 is TGTGCCAGCAGTTATTACCGGAGCAATCAGCCCCAGCATTTT. Translation gives CASSYYRSNQPQHF.